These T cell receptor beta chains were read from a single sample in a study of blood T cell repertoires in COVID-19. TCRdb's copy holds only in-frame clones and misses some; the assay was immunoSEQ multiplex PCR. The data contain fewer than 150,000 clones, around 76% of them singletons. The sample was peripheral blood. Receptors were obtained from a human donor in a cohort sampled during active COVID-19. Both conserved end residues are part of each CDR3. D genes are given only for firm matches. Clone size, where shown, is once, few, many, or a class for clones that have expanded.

TGCGCCAGCAGCTTGGGCAGGGGGGATAGTCAAGAGACCCAGTACTTC CASSLGRGDSQETQYF - TRBJ2-5 TRBV5-1 once
TGTGCCAGCAGCCTAGGACTAGCGGGGGGCCAAGAGACCCAGTACTTC CASSLGLAGGQETQYF TRBD2 TRBJ2-5 TRBV7-7 -
TGTGCCAGCAGCGAAGGCGGGGGCTGGAGTACCGGGGAGCTGTTTTTT CASSEGGGWSTGELFF - TRBJ2-2 TRBV7-9 -
TGTGCCAGCAGCCGGAACAGGGGAGATACGCAGTATTTT CASSRNRGDTQYF TRBD1 TRBJ2-3 TRBV5-4 few
TGTGCCAGCGGGAAAAAAGCGGGGGGGGCTGAGCAGTTCTTC CASGKKAGGAEQFF TRBD2 TRBJ2-1 TRBV5-4 few
TGTGCCTGGATGGGGACGGCGGGGGGGCTGTCCTACGAGCAGTACTTC CAWMGTAGGLSYEQYF TRBD2 TRBJ2-7 TRBV30 -
TGTGCCAGCAGTTACCCACAGGGGGCAATGAACGAGCAGTACTTC CASSYPQGAMNEQYF TRBD1 TRBJ2-7 TRBV6-6 -
TGCGCCAGCAGGGAGGGTCGGGACTACGAGCAGTACTTC CASREGRDYEQYF - TRBJ2-7 TRBV10-2 -
TGTGCCAGCAGTCTAGAAACCAATGAGCAGTTCTTC CASSLETNEQFF - TRBJ2-1 TRBV2 few
TGTGCCAGCAGCGGTACTAGCGGGGGGTCCCCCTACGAGCAGTACTTC CASSGTSGGSPYEQYF TRBD2 TRBJ2-7 TRBV5-6 -
TGTGCCAGCAGCGTAACTCAGGGACAGCAAGAGACCCAGTACTTC CASSVTQGQQETQYF TRBD1 TRBJ2-5 TRBV6-5 -
TGCAGCGTTTTATCCGGGGGACTCTCTGGAAACACCATATATTTT CSVLSGGLSGNTIYF - TRBJ1-3 TRBV29-1 -
TGTGCCAGCAGCCTACGGACAGGGGGCGGCTATGAGCAGTTCTTC CASSLRTGGGYEQFF TRBD1 TRBJ2-1 TRBV11-3 -
TGTGCCAGCAGCTTAGGGACTAGCGGGGAGCACACCGGGGAGCTGTTTTTT CASSLGTSGEHTGELFF TRBD2 TRBJ2-2 TRBV13 once
TGTGCCAGCAGCCCATTTACTAGCGGGGGAAAACAAGAGACCCAGTACTTC CASSPFTSGGKQETQYF TRBD2 TRBJ2-5 TRBV7-9 -
TGTGCCAGCAGTTCGGTGTCAGGGGCGTCTGAAGCTTTCTTT CASSSVSGASEAFF - TRBJ1-1 TRBV6-5 many
TGTGCCAGCAGTTCCCGGACAGGGGGTAGTCAGCCCCAGCATTTT CASSSRTGGSQPQHF TRBD1 TRBJ1-5 TRBV6-5 few
TGTGCCAGCAGACAGGACAGGCGCTATGGCTACACCTTC CASRQDRRYGYTF TRBD1 TRBJ1-2 TRBV28 -
TGTGCCCTCTTCACCGGGGAGCTGTTTTTT CALFTGELFF - TRBJ2-2 TRBV7-9 few
TGCAGTGCTAGTCCCGTGCGACAGGGGATTGCCGAGCAGTACTTC CSASPVRQGIAEQYF TRBD1 TRBJ2-7 TRBV20-1 -
TGTGCCAGTAGTATGTGGCTTGGGCAAGCTGGAAACACCATATATTTT CASSMWLGQAGNTIYF - TRBJ1-3 TRBV19 -
TGTGCCAGCAGCCCACACAGGGGAGGATGGGTCAATGAGCAGTTCTTC CASSPHRGGWVNEQFF - TRBJ2-1 TRBV14 -
TGTGCCAGCAGCTCCGCCGGGACAGAACCCCGGGAGCTGTTTTTT CASSSAGTEPRELFF TRBD1 TRBJ2-2 TRBV5-4 -
TGTGCCAGCAGCTCGGGACAGGGGAGGGATACGCAGTATTTT CASSSGQGRDTQYF TRBD1 TRBJ2-3 TRBV5-4 few
TGTGCCAGCAGCCCCCGGGACAGAACCTTTGGTGAGCAGTTCTTC CASSPRDRTFGEQFF TRBD1 TRBJ2-1 TRBV9 -
TGTGCCAGTAGTATGGGCCAACAAGAGACCCAGTACTTC CASSMGQQETQYF - TRBJ2-5 TRBV19 few
TGTGCCAGCAGTTCCACCAGCCAAGAGACCCAGTACTTC CASSSTSQETQYF - TRBJ2-5 TRBV6-6 -
TGTGCCAGCAGCAATTTTACAGGGAGGGAATACACCATATATTTT CASSNFTGREYTIYF - TRBJ1-3 TRBV21-1 -
TGTGCCAGCAGTGAACAGCCTAATCAGCCCCAGCATTTT CASSEQPNQPQHF - TRBJ1-5 TRBV6-4 many
TGTGCCAGCAGCTTAGATGGACAGGCGGTTTATACGCAGTATTTT CASSLDGQAVYTQYF TRBD1 TRBJ2-3 TRBV7-9 -
TGTGCCAGCAGTCCACAGGGTCAAGGGCTTAACAATGAGCAGTTCTTC CASSPQGQGLNNEQFF - TRBJ2-1 TRBV7-8 -
TGTGCCAGCAGCTTAATAAAGCGGGAAGGCAGCGACTACGAGCAGTACTTC CASSLIKREGSDYEQYF TRBD2 TRBJ2-7 TRBV11-2 -
TGTGCCACTACTCAGGGGGAATATAGCAATCAGCCCCAGCATTTT CATTQGEYSNQPQHF TRBD1 TRBJ1-5 TRBV19 few
TGTGCCAGCAGTAAGAGGGGGGGGACCGGGGAGCTGTTTTTT CASSKRGGTGELFF - TRBJ2-2 TRBV7-6 -
TGTTGTGCTGGTAGTGGGGCCAACTACAATGAGCAGTTCTTC CCAGSGANYNEQFF - TRBJ2-1 TRBV10-2 once
TGTGCCAGCAGCCAAGATGGGACAGGGGGACAGCCCCAGCATTTT CASSQDGTGGQPQHF TRBD1 TRBJ1-5 TRBV3-1/TRBV3-2 -
TGTGCCAGCAGTGCGGGGGGCACAGATACGCAGTATTTT CASSAGGTDTQYF TRBD2 TRBJ2-3 TRBV27 -
TGTGCCAGTAGTATAGGACAGGGCCAAGCGAATGAGCAGTTCTTC CASSIGQGQANEQFF TRBD1 TRBJ2-1 TRBV19 -
TGTGCCAGCAGCTTAGCTCTGGGGGCGGTTCAGCCCCAGCATTTT CASSLALGAVQPQHF - TRBJ1-5 TRBV7-2 -
TGTGCCACCAGTGATTTTACTAGCGGGGGCAATGAGCAGTTCTTC CATSDFTSGGNEQFF TRBD2 TRBJ2-1 TRBV24-1 -
TGCGCCAGTGGGACAGGGGCTGGGAACACCGGGGAGCTGTTTTTT CASGTGAGNTGELFF TRBD1 TRBJ2-2 TRBV10-2 once